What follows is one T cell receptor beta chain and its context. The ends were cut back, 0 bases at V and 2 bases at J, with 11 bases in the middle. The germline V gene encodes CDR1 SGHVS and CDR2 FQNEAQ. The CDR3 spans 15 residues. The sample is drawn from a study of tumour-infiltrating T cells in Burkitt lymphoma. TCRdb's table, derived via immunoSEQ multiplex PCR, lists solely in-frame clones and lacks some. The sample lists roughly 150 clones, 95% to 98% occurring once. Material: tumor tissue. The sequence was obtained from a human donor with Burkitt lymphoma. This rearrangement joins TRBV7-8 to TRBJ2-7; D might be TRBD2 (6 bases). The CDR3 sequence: CASSLAAGKAYEQYF. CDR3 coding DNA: TGTGCCAGCAGCTTAGCTGCGGGGAAGGCCTACGAGCAGTACTTC.